This entry describes one T cell receptor beta chain. Between the trimmed V and J ends, which lost 3 bases and 4 bases, there was a span of 10 bases. Germline V gene sequence: CDR1 KGHSH, CDR2 LQKENI. The CDR3 is 13 residues long. Researchers divided each subset's genomic DNA evenly across several immunoSEQ plates. Clones were read by immunoSEQ multiplex PCR, and TCRdb kept only the in-frame ones, dropping some. Here the sample spans some 2,000,000 clones, 85% to 95% being singletons. This record belongs to a study of shared clonotypes between healthy human individuals. About the research overall: CD8 memory received one plate per donor, CD8 naive two, CD4 memory three and CD4 naive three.

Cells designated naive CD8 were CD45RO-negative and were positively selected for CCR7, with terminally differentiated effector memory CD45RA+ cells excluded. The chain joins TRBV18 to TRBJ2-7; possible D gene TRBD1, 5 bases. This sequence originates from a man aged 18-30 years in good health. Specimen: naive CD8+ T cells sorted from blood. The CDR3 reads CASSPGHYYEQYF. The CDR3 DNA reads TGTGCCAGCTCACCCGGACATTATTACGAGCAGTACTTC.